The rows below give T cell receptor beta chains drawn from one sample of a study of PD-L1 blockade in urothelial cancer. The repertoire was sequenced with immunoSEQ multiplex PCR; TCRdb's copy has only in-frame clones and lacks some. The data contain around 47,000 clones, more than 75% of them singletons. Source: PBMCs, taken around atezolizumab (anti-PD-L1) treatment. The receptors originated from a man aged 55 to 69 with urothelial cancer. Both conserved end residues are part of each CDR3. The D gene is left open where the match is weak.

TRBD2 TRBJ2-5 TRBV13 TGTGCCAGCAGCTTAACCGGGGGGGCCACGGGAGAGACCCAGTACTTC CASSLTGGATGETQYF
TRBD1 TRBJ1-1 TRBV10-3 TGTGCCATCAGTGAATCGACAGGGTACACTGAAGCTTTCTTT CAISESTGYTEAFF
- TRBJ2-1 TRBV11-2 TGTGCCAGCAGCTTAGTAGCGAAACAAGGGTACAATGAGCAGTTCTTC CASSLVAKQGYNEQFF
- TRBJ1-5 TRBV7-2 TGTGCCAGCAGCTTGGGGCCGGGTCAGCCCCAGCATTTT CASSLGPGQPQHF
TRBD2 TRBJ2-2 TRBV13 TGTGCCAGCAGCTTACCTATCGGACTAGCCTTAGACACCGGGGAGCTGTTTTTT CASSLPIGLALDTGELFF
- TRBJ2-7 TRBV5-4 TGTGCCAGCAGCTTGGAACAAACTATCTCCTACGAGCAGTACTTC CASSLEQTISYEQYF
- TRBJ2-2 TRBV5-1 TGCGCCAGCAGCTTGGACATCTCGAACACCGGGGAGCTGTTTTTT CASSLDISNTGELFF
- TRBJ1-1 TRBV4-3 TGCGCCAGCAGCCAAGGGGAGGGGATGAACACTGAAGCTTTCTTT CASSQGEGMNTEAFF
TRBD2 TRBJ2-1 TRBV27 TGTGCCAGCAGTTTAAGTAGGACTAGTCACAATGAGCAGTTCTTC CASSLSRTSHNEQFF
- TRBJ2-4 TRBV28 TGTGCCAGCAGGCAGGGGACAGCCAAAAACATTCAGTACTTC CASRQGTAKNIQYF